A single sample gave rise to the 8 T cell receptor beta chains below, sequenced in a study of molecular identifiers for immune sequencing clone quantification (dated by TCRdb to the late 2010s). Library creation used PCR. Sequenced on a NextSeq 500. In TCRdb, the public reads were trimmed at Q25 with fastp and aligned with MiXCR, with productive beta chains retained. Each entry merges the rows of one CDR3 protein and shows their most common DNA and genes. This sample lists a few hundred thousand distinct CDR3 sequences; 24% were detected once. The ten largest clones add up to about 0.73% of the sample. The specimen was naive CD8+ T cells from blood, with Jurkat cell RNA spiked in. Interpreted using the paper, the cell subset or site label stands for: FACS-sorted CD8+CD4-CCR7+CD45RA+ naive T cells. The receptor source for this set is a human donor in good health. Some libraries in this study had Jurkat cell RNA spiked in.

The chain is built from TRBV3-1 and TRBJ1-1; D remains unclear. V was shortened by 4 bases and J by 5 bases, with 11 bases between the two germline ends. In germline, CDR1 is LGHDT, CDR2 YNNKEL (reference sequence). The CDR3 loop spans 13 amino acids. In nucleotides, the CDR3 is TGTGCCAGCAGCCCTCGAGGTCGGACTGAAGCTTTCTTT. Its translation: CASSPRGRTEAFF.

On this clonotype: A read error may account for a junction end that differs from germline. The rearrangement joins TRBV7-9 to TRBJ2-5, with D unclear. The CDR3 is made up of 14 amino acids. Germline V gene sequence: CDR1 SEHNR, CDR2 FQNEAQ (reference sequence). The CDR3 protein is CAGSYEVKQETQYF. CDR3 in DNA: TGTGCCGGCAGCTACGAAGTGAAACAAGAGACCCAGTACTTC.

This clonotype was counted many times. The rearrangement joins TRBV2 to TRBJ2-3; possible D gene TRBD2, 6 bases. Germline CDR1 reads SNHLY; CDR2 reads FYNNEI. Trimming removed 7 bases from V and 1 base from J, with 12 bases in between. This CDR3 comprises 14 residues. CDR3 amino acids: CASTSGPRTDTQYF. CDR3 coding DNA: TGTGCCAGCACCAGCGGGCCCCGCACAGATACGCAGTATTTT.

The table lists this clonotype with a few counts. The chain combines TRBV5-4 with TRBJ2-3; D is possibly TRBD2 (7 bases). Germline CDR1 SGHNT, CDR2 YYREEE (reference sequence). With 10 bases removed from V and 4 bases from J, the gap between germline ends came to 13 bases. This CDR3 contains 12 residues. The CDR3 bases are TGTGCCGGGGGGAGGGGGGCAGATACGCAGTATTTT. Its protein product is CAGGRGADTQYF.

This clonotype appeared many times. The rearrangement uses TRBV7-6 and TRBJ2-6; 11 bases map to TRBD2. CDR1 SGHVS and CDR2 FNYEAQ come from the germline V gene. The ends lost 7 bases at V and 3 bases at J; junction bases unmatched: 11. The CDR3 sequence is 18 residues long. The CDR3 sequence is CASTTTGTSGRGANVLTF. CDR3 DNA sequence: TGTGCCAGCACAACAACCGGGACTAGCGGTCGTGGGGCCAACGTCCTGACTTTC.

This chain links TRBV7-9 with TRBJ1-2; weak D call: TRBD1 (5 bases). The CDR3 runs 12 residues. The V gene's germline CDR1 is SEHNR and CDR2 FQNEAQ (reference sequence). The V gene lost 7 bases and the J gene lost 7 bases, with 13 bases spanning the gap. The CDR3 sequence is CASTQGDSGYTF. CDR3 in DNA: TGTGCCAGCACCCAGGGAGACAGTGGCTACACCTTC.

In the case of this clonotype: The germline gene is not matched at one end of the junction; a read error may be the cause. Here the CDR3 DNA reads TGTGCCAGCAGTGAATGGGAGGCCCCTAGAAACGAGCGGTACTTC. Residues: CASSEWEAPRNERYF. The gene calls are TRBV6-1 and TRBJ2-7, with D possibly being TRBD2 (6 bases). CDR1 and CDR2 (germline): MNHNS, SASEGT. CDR3 size: 15 residues.

At least ten counts were recorded for this clonotype. This sequence joins TRBV6-5 and TRBJ1-2, with TRBD1 matching over 9 bases. The CDR3 length is 15 residues. V was clipped by 5 bases and J by 4 bases; unmatched bases: 8. Germline V gene lookup returns CDR1 MNHEY and CDR2 SVGAGI. CDR3 in amino acids: CASSPQGAAAYGYTF. DNA for the CDR3: TGTGCCAGCAGTCCACAGGGGGCAGCCGCCTATGGCTACACCTTC.